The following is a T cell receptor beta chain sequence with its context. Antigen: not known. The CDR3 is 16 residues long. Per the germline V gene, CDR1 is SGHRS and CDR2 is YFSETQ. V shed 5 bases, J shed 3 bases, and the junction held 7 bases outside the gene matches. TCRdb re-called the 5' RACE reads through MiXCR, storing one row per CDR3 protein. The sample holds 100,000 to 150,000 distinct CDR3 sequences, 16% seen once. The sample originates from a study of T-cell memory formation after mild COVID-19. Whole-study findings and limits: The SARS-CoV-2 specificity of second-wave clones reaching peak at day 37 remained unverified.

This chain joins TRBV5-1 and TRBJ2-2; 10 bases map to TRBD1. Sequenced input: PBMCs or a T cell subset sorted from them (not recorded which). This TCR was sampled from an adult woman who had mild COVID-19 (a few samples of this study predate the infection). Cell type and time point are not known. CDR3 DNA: TGCGCCAGCAGACCCCGACAGGGGGCCGACACCGGGGAGCTGTTTTTT. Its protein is CASRPRQGADTGELFF.